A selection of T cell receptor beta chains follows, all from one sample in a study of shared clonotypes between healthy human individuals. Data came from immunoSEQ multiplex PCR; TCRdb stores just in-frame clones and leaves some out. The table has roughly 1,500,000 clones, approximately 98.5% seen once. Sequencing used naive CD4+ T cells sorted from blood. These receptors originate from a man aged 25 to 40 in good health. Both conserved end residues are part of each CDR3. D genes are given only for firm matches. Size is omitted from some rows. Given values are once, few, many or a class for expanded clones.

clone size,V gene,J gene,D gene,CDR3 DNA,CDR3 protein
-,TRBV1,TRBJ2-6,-,TGCACCAGCAGATATTACAGTCGGGCCAACGTCCTGACTTTC,CTSRYYSRANVLTF
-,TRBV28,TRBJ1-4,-,TGTGCCGTAGGGGCAACTAATGAAAAACTGTTTTTT,CAVGATNEKLFF
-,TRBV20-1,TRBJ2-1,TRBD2,TGCAGTTTAGCGGGGGGCAATGAGCAGTTCTTC,CSLAGGNEQFF
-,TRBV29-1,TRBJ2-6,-,TGCAGCGTTGAGACAGGCGCCTCTGGGGCCAACGTCCTGACTTTC,CSVETGASGANVLTF
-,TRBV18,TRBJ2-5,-,TGTGCCAGCTCACGAGATATCCAAGAGACCCAGTACTTC,CASSRDIQETQYF
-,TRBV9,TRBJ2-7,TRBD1,TGTGCCAGCAGCGCAGGGACAGAGGGCTACGAGCAGTACTTC,CASSAGTEGYEQYF
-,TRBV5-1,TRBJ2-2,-,TGCGCCAGCAGCTTGAAGAGCACCGGGGAGCTGTTTTTT,CASSLKSTGELFF
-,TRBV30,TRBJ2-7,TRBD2,TGTGCCTGGTTAGCGGGAGGTGCCTACGAGCAGTACTTC,CAWLAGGAYEQYF
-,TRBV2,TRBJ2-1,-,TGTGCCAGCAGTGAAGAGACGGGACCTCTTCGTGAGCAGTTCTTC,CASSEETGPLREQFF
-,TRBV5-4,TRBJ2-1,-,TGTGCCAGCAGCGCTATGGCGGAAGGCTACAATGAGCAGTTCTTC,CASSAMAEGYNEQFF
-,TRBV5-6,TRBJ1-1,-,TGTGCCAGCAGCTCCCCCACCCAGGGAAACACTGAAGCTTTCTTT,CASSSPTQGNTEAFF
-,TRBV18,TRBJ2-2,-,TGTGCCAGCTCACGAAAACAGGGCCGCTTTTCCTCGAACACCGGGGAGCTGTTTTTT,CASSRKQGRFSSNTGELFF
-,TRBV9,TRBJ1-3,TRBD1,TGTGCCAGCAGCACCCGACAGGGAAGTGGAAACACCATATATTTT,CASSTRQGSGNTIYF
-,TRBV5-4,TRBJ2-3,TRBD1,TGTGCCAGCAGCCCTAGATTTGGGACAGGTTTGAAATCAGCAGATACGCAGTATTTT,CASSPRFGTGLKSADTQYF
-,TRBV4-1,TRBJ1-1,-,TGCGCCAGCAGCCTCAGGGATCGGACTGAAGCTTTCTTT,CASSLRDRTEAFF
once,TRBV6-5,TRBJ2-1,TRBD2,TGTGCCAGCAAGACGGCTAGCGGGAGGGCCAGTCGGCAGTTCTTC,CASKTASGRASRQFF
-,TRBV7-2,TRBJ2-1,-,TGTGCCAGCAGCCGGGACTGGATCTACAATGAGCAGTTCTTC,CASSRDWIYNEQFF
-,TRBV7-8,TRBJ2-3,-,TGTGCCAGCAGCTTAGTGGAATCCACAACGCAGTATTTT,CASSLVESTTQYF
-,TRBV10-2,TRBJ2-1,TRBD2,TGCGCCAGCATAGGGACTAGCGAGACCGGTGAGCAGTTCTTC,CASIGTSETGEQFF
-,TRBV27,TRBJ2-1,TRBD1,TGTGCCACCCGGACAGGGGTCGGCTCCTACAATGAGCAGTTCTTC,CATRTGVGSYNEQFF
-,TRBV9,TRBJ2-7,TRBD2,TGTGCCAGCAGCCCAGCGGGACGCTACGAGCAGTACTTC,CASSPAGRYEQYF
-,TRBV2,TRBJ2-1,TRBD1,TGTGCCAGCAACAGGGGGCTTTATGAGCAGTTCTTC,CASNRGLYEQFF
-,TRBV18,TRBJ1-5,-,TGTGCCAGCTCACCTGCTAGGGGAAATCAGCCCCAGCATTTT,CASSPARGNQPQHF
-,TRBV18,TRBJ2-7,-,TGTGCCAGCTCACCGCGCATATCCTACGAGCAGTACTTC,CASSPRISYEQYF
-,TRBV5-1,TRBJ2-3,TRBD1,TGCGCCAGCAGCCCGGACAGGGGGCTCCGGACAGATACGCAGTATTTT,CASSPDRGLRTDTQYF
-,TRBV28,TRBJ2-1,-,TGTGCCAGCACTTTGGGGACCCTAATTATCCACAATGAGCAGTTCTTC,CASTLGTLIIHNEQFF
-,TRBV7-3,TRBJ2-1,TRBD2,TGTGCCAGCAGCTGGGCGGGAGGGCCAAGCAATGAGCAGTTCTTC,CASSWAGGPSNEQFF
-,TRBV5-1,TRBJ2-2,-,TGCGCCAGCAGCTTTGGGACCCACAACACCGGGGAGCTGTTTTTT,CASSFGTHNTGELFF
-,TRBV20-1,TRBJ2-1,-,TGCAGTGCTAGCAGGGTTAATGAGCAGTTCTTC,CSASRVNEQFF
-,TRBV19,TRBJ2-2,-,TGTGCCAGTATCGGCAGACCGAACACCGGGGAGCTGTTTTTT,CASIGRPNTGELFF
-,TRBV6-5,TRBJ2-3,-,TGTGCCAGCAGTTACGCTAGCGAGCAGTATTTT,CASSYASEQYF
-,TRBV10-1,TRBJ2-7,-,TGCGCCAGCAGTGAGTCGAAGGCAGGGATCAACGAGCAGTACTTC,CASSESKAGINEQYF
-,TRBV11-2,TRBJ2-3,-,TGTGCCAGCAGCTTAGATCATGGGGGCTCAGATACGCAGTATTTT,CASSLDHGGSDTQYF
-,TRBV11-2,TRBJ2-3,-,TGTGCCAGCAGCTTCGGGACACGACCAAACACAGATACGCAGTATTTT,CASSFGTRPNTDTQYF
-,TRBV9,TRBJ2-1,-,TGTGCCAGCAGCTTGGGGACTCGGGGATACAATGAGCAGTTCTTC,CASSLGTRGYNEQFF
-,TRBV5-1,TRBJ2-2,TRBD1,TGCGCCAGCAGCGGAGGGACAGGGGGCATCGGGGAGCTGTTTTTT,CASSGGTGGIGELFF
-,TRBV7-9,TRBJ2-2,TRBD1,TGTGCCAGCAGCTATTCCCACAGGGGGCTCTCTAAGAACACCGGGGAGCTGTTTTTT,CASSYSHRGLSKNTGELFF
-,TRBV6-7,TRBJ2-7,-,TGTGCCAGCAGTTACTCGCGGCATTACGAGCAGTACTTC,CASSYSRHYEQYF
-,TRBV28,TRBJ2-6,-,TGTGCCAGCAGTTTTATGGGGCCCGGGCGGAAATCTGGGGCCAACGTCCTGACTTTC,CASSFMGPGRKSGANVLTF
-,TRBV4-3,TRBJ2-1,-,TGCGCCAGCAGCTCCGGGACGGGCTCCTACAATGAGCAGTTCTTC,CASSSGTGSYNEQFF
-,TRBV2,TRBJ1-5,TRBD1,TGTGCCAGCAGTGACACTAACAGGGGACAGGGGGCGATTGGCAATCAGCCCCAGCATTTT,CASSDTNRGQGAIGNQPQHF
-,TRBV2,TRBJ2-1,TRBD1,TGTGCCAGCAGTCAGGACAGGGGTGGCAATGAGCAGTTCTTC,CASSQDRGGNEQFF
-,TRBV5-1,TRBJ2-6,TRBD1,TGCGCCAGCAGCTTAGGGGGCACCGGGGCCAACGTCCTGACTTTC,CASSLGGTGANVLTF
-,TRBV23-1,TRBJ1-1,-,TGCGCCAGCCCCAGTCCGGGATGGAGGACTGAAGCTTTCTTT,CASPSPGWRTEAFF
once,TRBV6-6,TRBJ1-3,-,TGTGCCAGCAGTCACCTCCGCGCGAGGGGAGGAATATATTTT,CASSHLRARGGIYF
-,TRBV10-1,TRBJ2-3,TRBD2,TGCGCCAGCAGTGACATTCTCCCGACTAGCGGGAGGGTGGGGGATACGCAGTATTTT,CASSDILPTSGRVGDTQYF
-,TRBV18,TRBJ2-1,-,TGTGCCAGCTGTAAAAGGGATCGATTTTACAATGAGCAGTTCTTC,CASCKRDRFYNEQFF
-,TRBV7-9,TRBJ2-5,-,TGTGCCAGCAGCTTAGAAGGGTCAGGTCAGGAGACCCAGTACTTC,CASSLEGSGQETQYF
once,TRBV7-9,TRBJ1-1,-,TGTGCCAGCAGCTTGGGAACAAGCGAAGCTTTCTTT,CASSLGTSEAFF
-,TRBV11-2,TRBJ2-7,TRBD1,TGTGCCAGCAGCTCCCTCCGGGACAGGGGTAACGAGCAGTACTTC,CASSSLRDRGNEQYF
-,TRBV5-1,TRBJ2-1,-,TGCGCCAGCAGCCCCGGACGGACCGGGGATGAGCAGTTCTTC,CASSPGRTGDEQFF
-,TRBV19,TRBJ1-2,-,TGTGCCAGTAGTATCGGGGAGAGGGGGAACTATGGCTACACCTTC,CASSIGERGNYGYTF
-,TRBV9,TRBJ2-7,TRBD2,TGTGCCAGCAGCTCTTCGCCTTCCGGGACTAGCGAGTACTTC,CASSSSPSGTSEYF
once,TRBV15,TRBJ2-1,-,TGTGCCACCAGCAGAGACCCCCCACGCTCCTACAATGAGCAGTTCTTC,CATSRDPPRSYNEQFF
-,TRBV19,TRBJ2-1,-,TGTGCCAGTAGCAGTCCTGGGCAGTACAATGAGCAGTTCTTC,CASSSPGQYNEQFF
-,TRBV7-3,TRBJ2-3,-,TGTGCCAGCAGCCTAAACCCCGCTGCAGATACGCAGTATTTT,CASSLNPAADTQYF
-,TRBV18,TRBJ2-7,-,TGTGCCAGCTCACCACCACCAGGGAAGCACGAGCAGTACTTC,CASSPPPGKHEQYF